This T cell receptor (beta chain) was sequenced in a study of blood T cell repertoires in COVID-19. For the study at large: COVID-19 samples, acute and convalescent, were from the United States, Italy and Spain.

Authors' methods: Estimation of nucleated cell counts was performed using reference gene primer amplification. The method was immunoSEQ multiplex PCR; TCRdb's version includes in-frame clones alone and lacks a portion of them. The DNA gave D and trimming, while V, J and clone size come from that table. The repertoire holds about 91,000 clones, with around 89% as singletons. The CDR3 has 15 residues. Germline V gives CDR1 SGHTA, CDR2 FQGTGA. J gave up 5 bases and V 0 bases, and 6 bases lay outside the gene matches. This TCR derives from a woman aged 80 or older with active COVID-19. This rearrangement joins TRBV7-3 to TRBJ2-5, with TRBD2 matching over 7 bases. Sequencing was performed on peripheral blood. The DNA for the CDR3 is TGTGCCAGCAGCTTAACGGGAGGGGATTCGGAGACCCAGTACTTC. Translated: CASSLTGGDSETQYF.